This T cell receptor beta chain was recovered during a study of T cells in Graves' hyperthyroidism and ophthalmopathy. Stable hyperthyroidism: no ophthalmopathy progression over 18 months of follow-up. Cells are PBMCs isolated from around 10 ml of fresh blood. The germline CDR1 and CDR2 sequences are SGHDT and YYEEEE. J was trimmed by 0 bases and V by 4 bases; bases with no gene match: 5. CDR3 size: 15 residues. Note on this clonotype: The target antigen is unknown.

Broader study findings: A 13 V-J signature model discriminated ophthalmopathy versus stable hyperthyroidism.

RNA transcripts provided the source from which TCR beta CDR3 regions were amplified. Carried out on the TCR CDR3, a first-round RT-PCR used the HTBI primer set. TCRdb passed the multiplex PCR reads through MiXCR, listing each CDR3 protein once. The sample consists of a few hundred thousand distinct CDR3 sequences, approximately 15% of them appearing once. Sample: blood. The TCR was taken from a young woman with Graves' hyperthyroidism. The J gene is TRBJ1-1, the V gene TRBV5-6; TRBD1 aligns across 8 bases. CDR3 loop: CASSTGQGLNTEAFF. CDR3 in DNA: TGTGCCAGCAGCACAGGACAGGGCCTGAACACTGAAGCTTTCTTT.